The rows below give T cell receptor beta chains drawn from one sample of a study of T cell responses to AZD1222 COVID-19 vaccine. Repertoires were generated with immunoSEQ multiplex PCR, while TCRdb's copy carries only in-frame clones and drops some. The top ten hold less than 9.5% of the sample, which has about 110,000 clones, 70% to 90% seen once. Sequenced material: peripheral blood, taken on day 0 of AZD1222 vaccination. The receptors were sampled from an adult in good health. Each CDR3 is given with its conserved first and last residue. Each record gives: D gene, J gene, V gene, clone size, CDR3 DNA, CDR3 protein. D genes are given only for firm matches. A clone size is listed for some rows: how often the clone was seen (once, few, many), or a class if it is expanded.

D gene: TRBD2; J gene: TRBJ2-1; V gene: TRBV27; clone size: -; CDR3 DNA: TGTGCCAGCAGGCTTCTAGCGGGAGGGCCCGGCTCCTACAATGAGCAGTTCTTC; CDR3 protein: CASRLLAGGPGSYNEQFF
D gene: TRBD1; J gene: TRBJ1-5; V gene: TRBV10-3; clone size: once; CDR3 DNA: TGTGCCATTGGACAGGAGCCTCAGCCCCAGCATTTT; CDR3 protein: CAIGQEPQPQHF
D gene: -; J gene: TRBJ1-6; V gene: TRBV28; clone size: -; CDR3 DNA: TGTGCCAGCGGCAGTCCGTTCCTCCACTTT; CDR3 protein: CASGSPFLHF
D gene: -; J gene: TRBJ1-1; V gene: TRBV29-1; clone size: -; CDR3 DNA: TGCAGCGTTGGGGGAAATATGAACACTGAAGCTTTCTTT; CDR3 protein: CSVGGNMNTEAFF
D gene: -; J gene: TRBJ1-1; V gene: TRBV18; clone size: -; CDR3 DNA: TGTGCCAGCTCACCTGGCAGGAACACTGAAGCTTTCTTT; CDR3 protein: CASSPGRNTEAFF
D gene: -; J gene: TRBJ1-6; V gene: TRBV11-2; clone size: -; CDR3 DNA: TGTGCCAGCAGCTTAACAGGGATGGATTCACCCCTCCACTTT; CDR3 protein: CASSLTGMDSPLHF
D gene: -; J gene: TRBJ2-5; V gene: TRBV11-2; clone size: -; CDR3 DNA: TGTGCCAGCAGTCGGGTACTCCAAGAGACCCAGTACTTC; CDR3 protein: CASSRVLQETQYF
D gene: -; J gene: TRBJ2-2; V gene: TRBV9; clone size: -; CDR3 DNA: TGTGCCAGCAGCGTCCTATTTGACACCGGGGAGCTGTTTTTT; CDR3 protein: CASSVLFDTGELFF
D gene: -; J gene: TRBJ1-1; V gene: TRBV7-6; clone size: -; CDR3 DNA: TGTGCCAGCAGCTTAGTTGGGGGGAAGGACTCTGAAGCTTTCTTT; CDR3 protein: CASSLVGGKDSEAFF
D gene: -; J gene: TRBJ2-1; V gene: TRBV2; clone size: once; CDR3 DNA: TGTGCCAGCAGAGGGGAGGCCAATGAGCAGTTCTTC; CDR3 protein: CASRGEANEQFF
D gene: -; J gene: TRBJ1-3; V gene: TRBV28; clone size: -; CDR3 DNA: TGTGCCAGCAGTCCCCGGGACATTGGAAACACCATATATTTT; CDR3 protein: CASSPRDIGNTIYF
D gene: TRBD1; J gene: TRBJ1-3; V gene: TRBV9; clone size: -; CDR3 DNA: TGTGCCAGCAGCGTAGCTACTGGACAGGCTGGAAACACCATATATTTT; CDR3 protein: CASSVATGQAGNTIYF
D gene: -; J gene: TRBJ2-1; V gene: TRBV12-3/TRBV12-4; clone size: once; CDR3 DNA: TGTGCCAGCAGTTTATCTCGTGGTGAGCAGTTCTTC; CDR3 protein: CASSLSRGEQFF
D gene: TRBD2; J gene: TRBJ2-7; V gene: TRBV28; clone size: -; CDR3 DNA: TGTGCCAGCAGTGGAATAGCGGGAGGTCCCTACGAGCAGTACTTC; CDR3 protein: CASSGIAGGPYEQYF
D gene: -; J gene: TRBJ1-2; V gene: TRBV3-1/TRBV3-2; clone size: -; CDR3 DNA: TGTGCCAGCAGCCAAAATGGAAGGGAGGGTAACTATGGCTACACCTTC; CDR3 protein: CASSQNGREGNYGYTF
D gene: TRBD1; J gene: TRBJ1-3; V gene: TRBV6-6; clone size: -; CDR3 DNA: TGTGCCAGCAGTCGCGGACAGGGGATCTCTGGAAACACCATATATTTT; CDR3 protein: CASSRGQGISGNTIYF
D gene: -; J gene: TRBJ1-4; V gene: TRBV7-9; clone size: -; CDR3 DNA: TGTGCCAGCAGCCCCGGGAAGGAGAGGGAAAAACTGTTTTTT; CDR3 protein: CASSPGKEREKLFF
D gene: -; J gene: TRBJ2-7; V gene: TRBV27; clone size: -; CDR3 DNA: TGTGCCAGCAGACCCGCGGGGACACCAACCTACGAGCAGTACTTC; CDR3 protein: CASRPAGTPTYEQYF
D gene: TRBD1; J gene: TRBJ1-5; V gene: TRBV19; clone size: -; CDR3 DNA: TGTGCCAGTAGTACGTACGGGACAGGGGGCAATCAGCCCCAGCATTTT; CDR3 protein: CASSTYGTGGNQPQHF
D gene: TRBD2; J gene: TRBJ2-7; V gene: TRBV6-6; clone size: -; CDR3 DNA: TGTGCCAGCAGTCCGGCGGGAGGGATCTCCTACGAGCAGTACTTC; CDR3 protein: CASSPAGGISYEQYF
D gene: -; J gene: TRBJ2-5; V gene: TRBV29-1; clone size: -; CDR3 DNA: TGCAGCGTCCAGAGACAGCAAGAGACCCAGTACTTC; CDR3 protein: CSVQRQQETQYF
D gene: -; J gene: TRBJ1-3; V gene: TRBV19; clone size: few; CDR3 DNA: TGTGCCAGTAGTATGCCCCCCTACAGGGCTAGCTCTGGAAACACCATATATTTT; CDR3 protein: CASSMPPYRASSGNTIYF
D gene: -; J gene: TRBJ2-1; V gene: TRBV20-1; clone size: -; CDR3 DNA: TGCAGTGCTAGACGGCTTCCAGAGCAGTTCTTC; CDR3 protein: CSARRLPEQFF
D gene: -; J gene: TRBJ2-7; V gene: TRBV15; clone size: -; CDR3 DNA: TGTGCCACCAGCAGAGAGAAGGACGCTCCGGGAGAGCAGTACTTC; CDR3 protein: CATSREKDAPGEQYF
D gene: -; J gene: TRBJ2-1; V gene: TRBV29-1; clone size: -; CDR3 DNA: TGCAGCGTAAGAAATTGGCAGGGCCATGAGCAGTTCTTC; CDR3 protein: CSVRNWQGHEQFF
D gene: -; J gene: TRBJ2-1; V gene: TRBV4-2; clone size: -; CDR3 DNA: TGTGCCAGCAGCCAAGGTGACTACAATGAGCAGTTCTTC; CDR3 protein: CASSQGDYNEQFF
D gene: TRBD2; J gene: TRBJ2-1; V gene: TRBV7-8; clone size: once; CDR3 DNA: TGTGCCAGCAGCTTAGGACTAGCGGGAGGACAATACTACAATGAGCAGTTCTTC; CDR3 protein: CASSLGLAGGQYYNEQFF
D gene: TRBD1; J gene: TRBJ1-1; V gene: TRBV3-1/TRBV3-2; clone size: -; CDR3 DNA: TGTGCCAGCAGCCGGGAGGACAGGGTCGGGGCTTTCTTT; CDR3 protein: CASSREDRVGAFF
D gene: -; J gene: TRBJ2-3; V gene: TRBV9; clone size: -; CDR3 DNA: TGTGCCAGCAGCGTAGGTACGGGTTCTAGCACAGATACGCAGTATTTT; CDR3 protein: CASSVGTGSSTDTQYF
D gene: TRBD1; J gene: TRBJ1-6; V gene: TRBV4-2; clone size: -; CDR3 DNA: TGTGCCAGCAGCCAAGGACAGGGTAATTCACCCCTCCACTTT; CDR3 protein: CASSQGQGNSPLHF
D gene: -; J gene: TRBJ1-2; V gene: TRBV10-3; clone size: -; CDR3 DNA: TGTGCCATCAGCCCGGACAGAGACTATGGCTACACCTTC; CDR3 protein: CAISPDRDYGYTF
D gene: TRBD2; J gene: TRBJ2-1; V gene: TRBV19; clone size: -; CDR3 DNA: TGTGCCAGTCTTGATTTAGCGGGGAGGTATGAGCAGTTCTTC; CDR3 protein: CASLDLAGRYEQFF
D gene: TRBD2; J gene: TRBJ2-1; V gene: TRBV6-5; clone size: -; CDR3 DNA: TGTGCCAGCAGGCCAACCACCGGGACTAGCGATGAGTTCTTC; CDR3 protein: CASRPTTGTSDEFF
D gene: -; J gene: TRBJ1-2; V gene: TRBV19; clone size: once; CDR3 DNA: TGTGCCAGTAGTAGGGCAGCCCTTAACTATGGCTACACCTTC; CDR3 protein: CASSRAALNYGYTF
D gene: TRBD1; J gene: TRBJ1-2; V gene: TRBV6-5; clone size: -; CDR3 DNA: TGTGCCAGCAGACACATAGACAGGGATGGCTACACCTTC; CDR3 protein: CASRHIDRDGYTF
D gene: -; J gene: TRBJ2-7; V gene: TRBV18; clone size: -; CDR3 DNA: TGTGCCAGCTCACCTGGGACTCGTAGCTACGAGCAGTACTTC; CDR3 protein: CASSPGTRSYEQYF
D gene: -; J gene: TRBJ2-1; V gene: TRBV5-1; clone size: -; CDR3 DNA: TGCGCCAGCAGCTTGGAGTTAATCGACCGAAATGAGCAGTTCTTC; CDR3 protein: CASSLELIDRNEQFF
D gene: -; J gene: TRBJ1-5; V gene: TRBV23-1; clone size: -; CDR3 DNA: TGCGCCAGCAGTCATCGACAGGAGGATAGCAATCAGCCCCAGCATTTT; CDR3 protein: CASSHRQEDSNQPQHF
D gene: TRBD1; J gene: TRBJ1-2; V gene: TRBV9; clone size: -; CDR3 DNA: TGTGCCAGCAGTTCAAGCCCGGGACAGAGGGATGGCTACACCTTC; CDR3 protein: CASSSSPGQRDGYTF
D gene: -; J gene: TRBJ2-3; V gene: TRBV9; clone size: -; CDR3 DNA: TGTGCCAGCAGCGTAGCAGCGAGACCAACCTCTCCAGATACGCAGTATTTT; CDR3 protein: CASSVAARPTSPDTQYF
D gene: TRBD2; J gene: TRBJ2-7; V gene: TRBV28; clone size: once; CDR3 DNA: TGTGCCAGCAGTTATTCTAGCGGAGCGGGTGAGCAGTACTTC; CDR3 protein: CASSYSSGAGEQYF
D gene: TRBD2; J gene: TRBJ2-3; V gene: TRBV7-2; clone size: few; CDR3 DNA: TGTGCCAGCAGCTTAGCGGGAGGGCCCCCAGATACGCAGTATTTT; CDR3 protein: CASSLAGGPPDTQYF
D gene: -; J gene: TRBJ2-1; V gene: TRBV7-9; clone size: -; CDR3 DNA: TGTGCCAGCAGCTCCCCGGGGCGGGGCAATGAGCAGTTCTTC; CDR3 protein: CASSSPGRGNEQFF
D gene: -; J gene: TRBJ2-1; V gene: TRBV11-2; clone size: -; CDR3 DNA: TGTGCCAGCAAGCTTTACAGCAATGAGCAGTTCTTC; CDR3 protein: CASKLYSNEQFF
D gene: TRBD1; J gene: TRBJ1-6; V gene: TRBV20-1; clone size: -; CDR3 DNA: TGCAGTGCTAGTGTGGCAGGGGGCGCCTATAATTCACCCCTCCACTTT; CDR3 protein: CSASVAGGAYNSPLHF
D gene: -; J gene: TRBJ2-1; V gene: TRBV5-1; clone size: -; CDR3 DNA: TGCGCCAGCAGCCGGGACGGGGAATACAATGAGCAGTTCTTC; CDR3 protein: CASSRDGEYNEQFF
D gene: TRBD2; J gene: TRBJ2-3; V gene: TRBV19; clone size: -; CDR3 DNA: TGTGCCAGTAGCATCCCCACCTCCGGGACTAGCGGGAGAACAGATACGCAGTATTTT; CDR3 protein: CASSIPTSGTSGRTDTQYF
D gene: TRBD2; J gene: TRBJ2-3; V gene: TRBV6-4; clone size: -; CDR3 DNA: TGTGCCAGCAGTCCAGGGAGGGCCACAGATACGCAGTATTTT; CDR3 protein: CASSPGRATDTQYF
D gene: -; J gene: TRBJ2-7; V gene: TRBV12-5; clone size: once; CDR3 DNA: TGTGCTAGTGGTTTGGGAGGGGGTTATGGCTCCTACGAGCAGTACTTC; CDR3 protein: CASGLGGGYGSYEQYF
D gene: TRBD1; J gene: TRBJ2-1; V gene: TRBV18; clone size: once; CDR3 DNA: TGTGCCAGCTCACCACCGGGACAGGGGAACAATGAGCAGTTCTTC; CDR3 protein: CASSPPGQGNNEQFF